These 25 T cell receptor beta chains came from one sample sequenced in a study of PD-L1 blockade in urothelial cancer. TCRdb's copy holds only in-frame clones and misses some; the assay was immunoSEQ multiplex PCR. There are 45,000 to 60,000 clones in the sample; about 88% occur only once, and roughly 2.5% lies in the top ten. The time point was: peripheral blood 6 weeks after treatment start. The sequencing used PBMCs, collected around atezolizumab (anti-PD-L1) treatment. The receptors here all came from a man aged 60-69 years with urothelial cancer.

The chain has TRBV19 and TRBJ2-1, with D possibly being TRBD1 (6 bases). CDR1 is LNHDA, CDR2 SQIVND, per germline (reference sequence). The V end lost 3 bases, the J end lost 0 bases, and 12 bases lay between the germline ends. The CDR3 runs 16 residues. CDR3 DNA sequence: TGTGCCAGTAGTATCGACAGGTCTCCCTCCTACAATGAGCAGTTCTTC. Its translation: CASSIDRSPSYNEQFF. Supplemented by reference TRBV19 and TRBJ2-1, the full variable domain reads DGGITQSPKYLFRKEGQNVTLSCEQNLNHDAMYWYRQDPGQGLRLIYYSQIVNDFQKGDIAEGYSVSREKKESFPLTVTSAQKNPTAFYLCASSIDRSPSYNEQFFGPGTRLTVL.

The V gene is TRBV11-3, the J gene TRBJ2-3; TRBD2 agrees at 7 bases. The CDR3 spans 15 residues. Germline trimming cut 1 base from V and 2 bases from J; bases unmatched to any gene: 3. Germline lookup yields CDR1 SGHNT and CDR2 YENEEA. CDR3 protein: CASSLGGGTTDTQYF. CDR3 in DNA: TGTGCCAGCAGCTTAGGGGGGGGGACCACAGATACGCAGTATTTT.

The chain is built from TRBV7-9 and TRBJ1-2, with D tentatively TRBD1 (6 bases). Germline lookup yields CDR1 SEHNR and CDR2 FQNEAQ (reference sequence). V lost 6 bases to trimming and J lost 6 bases, with 23 bases between them. The CDR3 sequence is 16 residues long. In DNA form, the CDR3 reads TGTGCCAGCAGTCGCTCTAGGGGGTTTGGCGAGGATGGCTACACCTTC. Translating gives CASSRSRGFGEDGYTF.

This clone was detected only a few times. The J gene is TRBJ2-7, the V gene TRBV28; possible D gene TRBD1, 5 bases. This CDR3 contains 14 residues. CDR1 is MDHEN and CDR2 is SYDVKM in the germline V gene. V dropped 3 bases and J dropped 7 bases, with 16 bases sitting between them. CDR3 region: CASSLGQGLREQYF. As DNA, the CDR3 is TGTGCCAGCAGTTTGGGTCAGGGCCTTAGGGAGCAGTACTTC.

The chain links TRBV6-5 to TRBJ2-1, with 7 bases that match TRBD1. Germline assignment: CDR1 MNHEY and CDR2 SVGAGI. The CDR3 is 16 amino acids. Trimming at V came to 0 bases and at J to 7 bases, leaving 9 bases not matched to a gene. The CDR3 nucleotides read TGTGCCAGCAGTTACTCAGGCAGGGGGATGGCGAATGAGCAGTTCTTC. This translates into CASSYSGRGMANEQFF.

In DNA form, the CDR3 reads TGCGCCAGCAGCCTCTATAGCAATCAGCCCCAGCATTTT. Translating it yields CASSLYSNQPQHF. The V and J genes are TRBV10-1 and TRBJ1-5, with D unclear. The germline CDR1 and CDR2 sequences are WNHNN and SYGVQD (reference sequence). V was trimmed by 6 bases and J by 0 bases, leaving 6 bases between them. The length of the CDR3 is 13 residues.

The chain combines TRBV28 with TRBJ2-1; 9 bases line up with TRBD2. This CDR3 is built from 17 residues. Germline values: CDR1 MDHEN, CDR2 SYDVKM. Losses at the gene ends were 5 bases for V and 4 bases for J; bases not matched to a gene: 12. The CDR3 spells CASSTISGRGGYNEQFF. For the CDR3, the DNA is TGTGCCAGCAGTACGATTAGCGGGAGAGGGGGGTACAATGAGCAGTTCTTC.

The V gene is TRBV11-2, the J gene TRBJ2-4, with D perhaps TRBD2 (6 bases). This CDR3 spans 14 amino acids. Per the germline V gene, CDR1 is SGHAT and CDR2 is FQNNGV. The V and J ends lost 5 bases and 3 bases respectively, with 11 bases between them. CDR3 nucleotide sequence: TGTGCCAGCAGCGACGGGACTGGCAAAAACATTCAGTACTTC. It codes for CASSDGTGKNIQYF. Full variable domain (missing parts from reference TRBV11-2 and TRBJ2-4): EAGVAQSPRYKIIEKRQSVAFWCNPISGHATLYWYQQILGQGPKLLIQFQNNGVVDDSQLPKDRFSAERLKGVDSTLKIQPAKLEDSAVYLCASSDGTGKNIQYFGAGTRLSVL.

The chain has TRBV30 and TRBJ1-2, with no clear D. V was pared by 8 bases and J by 8 bases, with 21 bases between. CDR1 and CDR2 from the germline V gene are GTSNPN and SVGIG (reference sequence). The CDR3 is made up of 13 amino acids. The CDR3 DNA sequence: TGTGCCGGAGGCAAGCTCGGTCTGGAGGGCTACACCTTC. It translates to CAGGKLGLEGYTF.

The chain links TRBV4-3 to TRBJ2-6; 8 bases line up with TRBD2. V shed 3 bases and J 0 bases; nucleotides not matched to a gene: 7. The CDR3 has 18 residues. Germline CDR1 and CDR2: LGHNA and YSLEER. The CDR3 here is CASSHAGGANSGANVLTF. The CDR3 DNA reads TGCGCCAGCAGCCATGCGGGGGGTGCCAACTCTGGGGCCAACGTCCTGACTTTC.

In its sample, this clone was seen once. This chain links TRBV28 with TRBJ2-1; 15 bases line up with TRBD2. Germline V gives CDR1 MDHEN, CDR2 SYDVKM. The CDR3 length is 16 residues. Trimming cost V 4 bases and J 11 bases; bases outside gene matches: 9. The CDR3 protein is CASSSTGLAGGVQQFF. In nucleotides, the CDR3 is TGTGCCAGCAGTTCTACCGGACTAGCGGGAGGGGTACAGCAGTTCTTC.

This clone was observed a single time. V is TRBV6-1 and J is TRBJ1-2, with unresolved D. Trimming shortened V by 0 bases and J by 4 bases, and 6 bases separated the two germline ends. This CDR3 region has 13 residues. The germline V gene encodes CDR1 MNHNS and CDR2 SASEGT. CDR3 protein: CASSEALTYGYTF. The CDR3 DNA reads as TGTGCCAGCAGTGAAGCACTTACCTATGGCTACACCTTC.

The table lists this clone with a count of one. This rearrangement joins TRBV11-1 to TRBJ1-1, with 7 bases that match TRBD1. The germline CDR1 and CDR2 sequences are SGHAT and FQDESV (reference sequence). The CDR3 extends over 13 amino acids. V shed 1 base and J 8 bases; nucleotides not matched to a gene: 4. The CDR3 loop reads CASSLEEDREAFF. The CDR3 DNA is TGTGCCAGCAGCTTAGAGGAGGACAGGGAAGCTTTCTTT.

The rearrangement joins TRBV27 to TRBJ1-4; 10 bases fit TRBD1. Germline V gene sequence: CDR1 MNHEY, CDR2 SMNVEV (reference sequence). V lost 6 bases and J lost 5; bases outside the gene matches: 6. The CDR3 extends over 15 amino acids. CDR3: CASSDPGQGNEKLFF. The CDR3, as DNA: TGTGCCAGCAGCGACCCGGGACAGGGGAATGAAAAACTGTTTTTT.

In DNA form, the CDR3 reads TGTGCCAGTAGTATAGAAGAGGGGGCGAATGGCTACACCTTC. It specifies CASSIEEGANGYTF. The V call is TRBV19, the J call TRBJ1-2; TRBD1 aligns across 7 bases. Germline values: CDR1 LNHDA, CDR2 SQIVND (reference sequence). The CDR3 runs to 14 residues. Losses at the gene ends were 0 bases for V and 6 bases for J; bases not matched to a gene: 4.

This clone was observed a handful of times. The chain carries TRBV19 and TRBJ1-1; 10 positions match TRBD1. Germline values: CDR1 LNHDA, CDR2 SQIVND (reference sequence). The CDR3 has 14 residues. Losses at the gene ends were 5 bases for V and 11 bases for J; bases not matched to a gene: 11. Here the CDR3 reads CASSAGQGILGAFF. In nucleotides, the CDR3 is TGTGCCAGTAGTGCGGGACAGGGGATATTAGGGGCTTTCTTT.

This clone has a single count. The V and J genes are TRBV27 and TRBJ2-1, with 12 bases matching TRBD2. The CDR3 runs to 16 residues. With V trimmed by 4 bases and J by 7 bases, 8 bases remained unmatched. Germline V gene lookup returns CDR1 MNHEY and CDR2 SMNVEV (reference sequence). The CDR3: CASSSAGLAGRNEQFF. CDR3 nucleotide sequence: TGTGCCAGCAGTTCCGCGGGACTAGCGGGCCGAAATGAGCAGTTCTTC.

The chain links TRBV10-3 to TRBJ2-7; TRBD1 matches 8 bases. The CDR3 spans 15 residues. The germline V gene encodes CDR1 ENHRY and CDR2 SYGVKD. J was trimmed by 0 bases and V by 3 bases; bases with no gene match: 4. CDR3 DNA sequence: TGTGCCATCAGTGAACGGGGACAGGTCTCCTACGAGCAGTACTTC. Translated, it gives CAISERGQVSYEQYF.

This clone was seen more than once but under ten times. This sequence joins TRBV2 and TRBJ1-2; 7 bases map to TRBD1. Trimming at V came to 3 bases and at J to 2 bases, leaving 3 bases not matched to a gene. The CDR3 runs to 14 residues. CDR1 is SNHLY, CDR2 FYNNEI, per germline. The CDR3 here is CASSEGQSNYGYTF. The CDR3 bases are TGTGCCAGCAGTGAGGGACAGTCGAACTATGGCTACACCTTC.

J is TRBJ2-7 and V is TRBV5-1, with 8 bases fitting TRBD1. The CDR3 length is 15 residues. V dropped 2 bases and J dropped 1; count of bases not matched to a gene: 5. CDR1 SGHRS and CDR2 YFSETQ come from the germline V gene. The chain's CDR3 is CASSLGQGYSYEQYF. The DNA for the CDR3 is TGCGCCAGCAGCTTAGGACAGGGATATTCCTACGAGCAGTACTTC.

In DNA, the CDR3 is TGTGCCAGCAGTTCCACCGGGACAGGGGGCGGTGAGCAGTACTTC. Its translation: CASSSTGTGGGEQYF. This rearrangement joins TRBV6-5 to TRBJ2-7; 12 bases agree with TRBD1. Germline values: CDR1 MNHEY, CDR2 SVGAGI. V was clipped by 4 bases and J by 7 bases; unmatched bases: 8. This CDR3 is 15 amino acids long.

V is TRBV18 and J is TRBJ1-2; D not resolved. The germline CDR1 and CDR2 sequences are KGHSH and LQKENI. The CDR3 contains 14 residues. V was shortened by 0 bases and J by 6 bases, with 11 bases between the two germline ends. CDR3 in amino acids: CASSPPVELNGYTF. CDR3 bases: TGTGCCAGCTCACCACCAGTAGAACTCAATGGCTACACCTTC. The complete variable domain, with remaining parts taken from reference TRBV18 and TRBJ1-2, reads NAGVMQNPRHLVRRRGQEARLRCSPMKGHSHVYWYRQLPEEGLKFMVYLQKENIIDESGMPKERFSAEFPKEGPSILRIQQVVRGDSAAYFCASSPPVELNGYTFGSGTRLTVV.

This clone appeared a single time. The DNA for the CDR3 is TGTGCCAGCGACTCATCCCTTGGAAACACCATATATTTT. Translation: CASDSSLGNTIYF. The chain links TRBV19 to TRBJ1-3; D is uncertain. Germline CDR1 and CDR2: LNHDA and SQIVND (reference sequence). This CDR3 has 13 amino acids. With 9 bases removed from V and 3 bases from J, the gap between germline ends came to 12 bases.

The chain has TRBV6-1 and TRBJ2-2; 9 positions match TRBD1. The CDR3 contains 15 residues. V dropped 4 bases and J dropped 7; count of bases not matched to a gene: 7. Germline-derived CDR1 and CDR2 are MNHNS and SASEGT. The CDR3 protein is CASSVEGTGIGELFF. CDR3 coding DNA: TGTGCCAGCAGTGTAGAAGGGACAGGGATCGGGGAGCTGTTTTTT.

The V call is TRBV4-2, the J call TRBJ2-3; 10 positions agree with TRBD1. The V gene's germline CDR1 is LGHNA and CDR2 YNFKEQ. V trimming: 3 bases; J trimming: 5 bases; junction bases outside the gene matches: 2. This CDR3 has 14 residues. The CDR3 nucleotides read TGTGCCAGCAGCCACCGGGACAGGGGAGATACGCAGTATTTT. This encodes CASSHRDRGDTQYF.